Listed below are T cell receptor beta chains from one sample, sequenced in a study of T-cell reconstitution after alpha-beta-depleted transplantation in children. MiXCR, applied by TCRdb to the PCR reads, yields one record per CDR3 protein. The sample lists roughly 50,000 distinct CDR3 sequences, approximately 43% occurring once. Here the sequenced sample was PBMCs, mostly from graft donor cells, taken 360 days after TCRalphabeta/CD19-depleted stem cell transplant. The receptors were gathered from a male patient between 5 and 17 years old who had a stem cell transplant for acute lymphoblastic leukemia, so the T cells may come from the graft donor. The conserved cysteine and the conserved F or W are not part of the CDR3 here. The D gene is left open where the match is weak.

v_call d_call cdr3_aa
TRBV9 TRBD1 ASSVLDRALSGYT
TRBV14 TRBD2 ASSPVGGDRSYNEQF
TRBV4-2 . ASSQEWGWVSYEQY
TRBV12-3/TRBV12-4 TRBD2 ASSLAGTSGRAGEQF
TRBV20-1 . SAKDEAGTDTQY
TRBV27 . ASKGEQY
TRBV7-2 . ASSLALVVGVVYEQY
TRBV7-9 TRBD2 ASSTPTSGTYNEQF
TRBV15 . ATSRDLGSGSYEQY
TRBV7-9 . ASSLADEKLF
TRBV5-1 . ASSPQGYGYT
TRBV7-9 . ASSLTSRTDCF
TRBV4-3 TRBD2 ASSQLLGGGALNTQY
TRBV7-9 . ASSLGVGGRQPQH
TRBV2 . ASKRAYQETQY
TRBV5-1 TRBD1 ASSSDRNTDTQY
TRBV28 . ASSLDGSYEQY
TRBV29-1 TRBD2 SVGVAGKWADTQY
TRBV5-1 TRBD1 ASAGRTGPTGELF
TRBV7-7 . ASSPGNGPMNEQF
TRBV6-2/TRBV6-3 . ASTPTRDSYEQY
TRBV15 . ATRMLGATDTQY
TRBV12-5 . ASGLLNTNTEAF
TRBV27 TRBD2 ASSGTNSYEQY
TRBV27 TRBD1 ASSHYRGSYEQF
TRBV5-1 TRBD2 ASSSGLANTGELF
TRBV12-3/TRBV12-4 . ASSFRGGRFNQPQH
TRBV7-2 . ASSLDQERVNQPQH
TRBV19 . ASRQIGGRTYNEQF
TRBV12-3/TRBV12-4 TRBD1 ASSAGQGHEQF
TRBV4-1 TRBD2 ASSPILAGESYEQY
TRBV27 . ASSFSRGLIYEQY
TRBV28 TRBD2 ASSLGLVSSQETQY
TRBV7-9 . ASSFEGFVNIQY
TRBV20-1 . SVSSSGQGPKQY
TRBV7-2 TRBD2 ASSLAKIIREDRTDTQY
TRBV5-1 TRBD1 ASRSGQAGANVLT
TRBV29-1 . SVGDPRGTYNEQF
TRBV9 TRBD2 ASSVGGAYTQY
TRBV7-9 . ASSLGPLGDEQF
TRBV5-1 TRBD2 ASSFSIAGVATGELF
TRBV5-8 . ASSWAQGTDTQY
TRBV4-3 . ASSQVEGKYEQY
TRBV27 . ASSPTGKNIQY
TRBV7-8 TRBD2 ASSAKGLAGATGELF
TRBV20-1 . SVWGPNTGELF
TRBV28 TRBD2 ASSGSGREGLPYEQY
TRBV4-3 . ASSQEEAGVQETQY
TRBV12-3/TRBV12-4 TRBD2 ASYPSGRINEQF
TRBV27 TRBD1 ASSRTGVNQPQH
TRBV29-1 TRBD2 SVVRSAGVADTQY
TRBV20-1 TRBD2 SARDKVGGIDEQY
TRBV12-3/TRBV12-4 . ASSQDPIQY
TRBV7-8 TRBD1 ASSSNRGRETQY
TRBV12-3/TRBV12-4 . ASSSPGSSSYEQY